A single sample gave rise to the 24 T cell receptor beta chains below, sequenced in a study of T cell responses to AZD1222 COVID-19 vaccine. The protocol was immunoSEQ multiplex PCR, while the TCRdb copy is restricted to in-frame clones and leaves out a portion. The sample records approximately 100,000 clones, around nine tenths being singletons. The sample here was peripheral blood, taken on day 0 of AZD1222 vaccination. Source of these receptors: an adult in good health.

V is TRBV13 and J is TRBJ2-5, with D uncertain. CDR1 is PRHDT and CDR2 is FYEKMQ in the germline V gene (reference sequence). The germline V and J ends were trimmed by 5 bases and 11 bases, with 12 bases remaining between them. The CDR3 sequence is 11 residues long. The CDR3 DNA reads as TGTGCCAGCAGCGCAACCCAATTGCAGTACTTC. It is translated as CASSATQLQYF.

The chain joins TRBV4-2 to TRBJ1-2, with D uncertain. CDR1 and CDR2 from the germline V gene are LGHNA and YNFKEQ. V was clipped by 1 base and J by 8 bases, with 14 bases between them. The CDR3 is 14 amino acids. DNA for the CDR3: TGTGCCAGCAGCCAAGGTCTGGACCAAGGGGGCTACACCTTC. As protein: CASSQGLDQGGYTF.

The V gene is TRBV24-1, the J gene TRBJ2-3; 9 positions agree with TRBD2. The ends lost 1 base at V and 2 bases at J; junction bases unmatched: 3. Looked up from germline, CDR1 is KGHDR and CDR2 is SFDVKD. CDR3 length: 16 amino acids. The CDR3 region is CATSDFGTSFTDTQYF. CDR3 DNA: TGTGCCACCAGTGATTTCGGGACTAGCTTCACAGATACGCAGTATTTT.

The V call is TRBV10-3, the J call TRBJ2-3, with a tentative D call TRBD2 (5 bases). V lost 6 bases to trimming and J lost 1 base, with 14 bases between them. Germline-derived CDR1 and CDR2 are ENHRY and SYGVKD. The CDR3 is 15 amino acids. This CDR3 reads CAIRSGIPRTDTQYF. The CDR3 nucleotides are TGTGCCATCAGATCCGGGATCCCTCGCACAGATACGCAGTATTTT.

The gene calls are TRBV6-5 and TRBJ1-5, with D possibly TRBD1 on 6 matching bases. V lost 5 bases and J lost 5, with 16 bases in between. CDR3 length equals 15 residues. Germline V gives CDR1 MNHEY, CDR2 SVGAGI. DNA of the CDR3: TGTGCCAGCAGTCCCCTTACGGGGGCGCATCAGCCCCAGCATTTT. This encodes CASSPLTGAHQPQHF.

The chain is built from TRBV6-2 or TRBV6-3 and TRBJ1-2; no reliable D call. V gave up 3 bases and J gave up 8 bases, with 10 bases separating them. The CDR3 extends over 12 amino acids. Germline V gives CDR1 MNHEY, CDR2 SVGEGT. CDR3 in DNA: TGTGCCAGCAGTTATCGGACGGAGGGCTACACCTTC. Translated, it gives CASSYRTEGYTF.

The chain couples TRBV28 to TRBJ1-1; D is unclear. Germline-derived CDR1 and CDR2 are MDHEN and SYDVKM. With 2 bases removed from V and 1 base from J, the gap between germline ends came to 2 bases. The CDR3 consists of 12 residues. CDR3 sequence reads: CASSLPNTEAFF. The CDR3 coding sequence is TGTGCCAGCAGTTTACCGAACACTGAAGCTTTCTTT.

The gene calls are TRBV5-6 and TRBJ1-2; TRBD1 might be the D (5 bases). This CDR3 contains 14 residues. V lost 0 bases to trimming and J lost 4 bases, with 10 bases between them. Germline CDR1 is SGHDT and CDR2 is YYEEEE. The CDR3 DNA is TGTGCCAGCAGCTTGGTAATGGGGCGCTATGGCTACACCTTC. It is translated as CASSLVMGRYGYTF.

The chain combines TRBV7-2 with TRBJ1-5, with TRBD1 matching over 9 bases. V lost 1 base, J lost 5 bases, and 3 bases stayed unmatched. The CDR3 sequence is 15 residues long. Germline V lookup: CDR1 SGHTA, CDR2 FQGNSA. DNA for the CDR3: TGTGCCAGCAGCTTAGGGACAGGGGACCATCAGCCCCAGCATTTT. It codes for CASSLGTGDHQPQHF.

This CDR3 reads CASSEGTAVNSPLHF. The CDR3 nucleotides read TGTGCCAGCAGCGAAGGGACAGCAGTTAATTCACCCCTCCACTTT. The V gene is TRBV9, the J gene TRBJ1-6; TRBD1 aligns across 7 bases. The CDR3 totals 15 residues. V lost 3 bases to trimming and J lost 6 bases; unmatched junction nucleotides: 6. In germline, CDR1 is SGDLS, CDR2 YYNGEE.

The chain couples TRBV4-1 to TRBJ2-5; TRBD2 aligns across 9 bases. In germline, CDR1 is MGHRA, CDR2 YSYEKL. This CDR3 is built from 17 residues. Trimming took 4 bases from V and 1 from J; bases not matched to a gene: 10. CDR3: CASSPSTSGSFQETQYF. Written as DNA, the CDR3 is TGCGCCAGCAGCCCGTCTACTAGCGGGTCTTTCCAAGAGACCCAGTACTTC.

The V gene is TRBV6-2 or TRBV6-3, the J gene TRBJ2-1; D not certain. The germline V and J ends were trimmed by 5 bases and 0 bases, with 11 bases remaining between them. The CDR3 is made up of 15 amino acids. Germline V gene data show CDR1 as MNHEY and CDR2 as SVGEGT. Here the CDR3 DNA reads TGTGCCAGCAGTCTCCTCGCGTCCTCCTACAATGAGCAGTTCTTC. Translation: CASSLLASSYNEQFF.

The chain couples TRBV6-5 to TRBJ1-4; the D is unclear. The germline V gene encodes CDR1 MNHEY and CDR2 SVGAGI. The V gene lost 6 bases and the J gene lost 0 bases, with 5 bases spanning the gap. There are 13 residues in the CDR3. CDR3 sequence reads: CASSRTTNEKLFF. The CDR3 nucleotides are TGTGCCAGCAGCAGAACAACTAATGAAAAACTGTTTTTT.

The V call is TRBV18, the J call TRBJ2-2, with 8 bases that match TRBD1. V lost 3 bases and J lost 5; bases outside the gene matches: 2. CDR1 and CDR2 from the germline V gene are KGHSH and LQKENI. The CDR3 runs to 14 residues. The CDR3 DNA follows: TGTGCCAGCTCACCGGACAGGGCGACCGGGGAGCTGTTTTTT. Translation gives CASSPDRATGELFF. Combining the CDR3 with reference TRBV18 and TRBJ2-2 gives the whole variable domain NAGVMQNPRHLVRRRGQEARLRCSPMKGHSHVYWYRQLPEEGLKFMVYLQKENIIDESGMPKERFSAEFPKEGPSILRIQQVVRGDSAAYFCASSPDRATGELFFGEGSRLTVL.

The chain uses TRBV6-2 or TRBV6-3 and TRBJ2-7, with D possibly being TRBD1 or TRBD2 (7 bases each). From germline, CDR1 is MNHEY and CDR2 SVGEGT. The CDR3 has 14 residues. V lost 6 bases, J lost 7 bases, and 19 bases lay in between. The CDR3 is CASSRTGSAGEQYF. CDR3 DNA: TGTGCCAGCAGCCGGACAGGTTCAGCGGGGGAGCAGTACTTC.

The chain recombines TRBV4-1 with TRBJ2-1; TRBD1 matches 12 bases. V lost 4 bases and J lost 5; bases outside the gene matches: 3. CDR1 MGHRA and CDR2 YSYEKL come from the germline V gene. The CDR3 loop spans 15 amino acids. The CDR3 loop reads CASSPGQGADNEQFF. The DNA for the CDR3 is TGCGCCAGCAGCCCGGGACAGGGGGCGGACAATGAGCAGTTCTTC.

The chain employs TRBV14 and TRBJ2-3, with 9 nucleotides matching TRBD1. The CDR3 is 14 residues long. The J segment lost 4 bases and the V segment lost 9 bases, leaving 8 bases of the junction unmatched. Germline V gene sequence: CDR1 SGHDN, CDR2 FVKESK. CDR3 sequence (DNA): TGTGCCAGTAATTACAGGGGGCGCTCAGATACGCAGTATTTT. The encoded protein is CASNYRGRSDTQYF. The variable domain in full, with the rest retrieved from reference TRBV14 and TRBJ2-3, is EAGVTQFPSHSVIEKGQTVTLRCDPISGHDNLYWYRRVMGKEIKFLLHFVKESKQDESGMPNNRFLAERTGGTYSTLKVQPAELEDSGVYFCASNYRGRSDTQYFGPGTRLTVL.

The J gene is TRBJ2-6, the V gene TRBV7-2; D not certain. CDR3 length: 15 residues. V dropped 5 bases and J dropped 0 bases, with 8 bases sitting between them. CDR1 and CDR2 from the germline V gene are SGHTA and FQGNSA. This CDR3 is CASSPHTSGANVLTF. In nucleotides, the CDR3 is TGTGCCAGCAGCCCCCACACCTCTGGGGCCAACGTCCTGACTTTC.

This chain links TRBV28 with TRBJ1-3; D not resolved. CDR3 size: 14 residues. V shed 5 bases and J shed 0 bases, with 8 bases lying between them. In germline, CDR1 is MDHEN, CDR2 SYDVKM. The CDR3 nucleotides are TGTGCCAGCAGTATATCAGTCTCTGGAAACACCATATATTTT. This sequence encodes CASSISVSGNTIYF.

The V call is TRBV27, the J call TRBJ2-2; D gene unclear. CDR1 is MNHEY and CDR2 is SMNVEV in the germline V gene (reference sequence). V lost 5 bases to trimming and J lost 0 bases, with 10 bases between them. The CDR3 covers 15 residues. CDR3 protein: CASSQNYANTGELFF. The CDR3 bases are TGTGCCAGCAGTCAGAATTACGCGAACACCGGGGAGCTGTTTTTT.

The chain recombines TRBV7-2 with TRBJ2-5, with a weak D call TRBD2 (6 bases). The CDR3 extends over 17 amino acids. Germline CDR1 SGHTA, CDR2 FQGNSA. Trimming cost V 2 bases and J 4 bases, with 20 bases left between them. The CDR3 DNA reads as TGTGCCAGCAGCTTACGCGGGGCCCGGGGTGGTTCAGAGACCCAGTACTTC. As protein: CASSLRGARGGSETQYF.

The chain combines TRBV19 with TRBJ1-2, with D perhaps TRBD1 (6 bases). Germline-derived CDR1 and CDR2 are LNHDA and SQIVND (reference sequence). Between the trimmed V and J ends, which lost 8 bases and 10 bases, there was a span of 20 bases. The CDR3 has 13 residues. For the CDR3, the DNA is TGTGCCAGTTCCCTCCAGGGGAGGAGAACCTACACCTTC. It is translated as CASSLQGRRTYTF.

This clone has only one observation. This chain links TRBV3-1 (or the pseudogene TRBV3-2) with TRBJ1-1; possibly TRBD1 for D (6 bases). This CDR3 is built from 13 residues. The germline CDR1 and CDR2 sequences are LGHDT and YNNKEL (reference sequence). Trimming pared 3 bases from V and 4 bases from J, leaving 9 bases between. CDR3 nucleotide sequence: TGTGCCAGCAGCCAGACACAGGGCACTGAAGCTTTCTTT. This translates into CASSQTQGTEAFF.

This rearrangement joins TRBV5-5 to TRBJ1-3, with 9 bases matching TRBD1. The germline gives CDR1 SGHKS, CDR2 YYEKEE (reference sequence). This CDR3 is built from 17 residues. Trimming at V came to 0 bases and at J to 4 bases, leaving 8 bases not matched to a gene. The DNA for the CDR3 is TGTGCCAGCAGCTTGGCCCCACAGGGGGCGGCGGGAAACACCATATATTTT. Encoded protein: CASSLAPQGAAGNTIYF.